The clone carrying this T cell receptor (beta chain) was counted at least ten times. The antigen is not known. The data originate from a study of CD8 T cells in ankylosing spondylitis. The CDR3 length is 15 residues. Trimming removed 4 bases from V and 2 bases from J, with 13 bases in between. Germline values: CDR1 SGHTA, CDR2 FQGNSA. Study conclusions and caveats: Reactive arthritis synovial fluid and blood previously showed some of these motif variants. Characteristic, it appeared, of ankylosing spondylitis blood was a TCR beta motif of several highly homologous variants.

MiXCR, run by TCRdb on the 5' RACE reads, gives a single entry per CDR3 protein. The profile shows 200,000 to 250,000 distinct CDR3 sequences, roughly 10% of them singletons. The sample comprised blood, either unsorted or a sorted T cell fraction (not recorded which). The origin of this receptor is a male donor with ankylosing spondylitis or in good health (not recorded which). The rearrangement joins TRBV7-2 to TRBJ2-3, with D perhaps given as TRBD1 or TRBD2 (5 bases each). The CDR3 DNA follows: TGTGCCAGCAGCTCTTCGTCCGGGGCCACAGATACGCAGTATTTT. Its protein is CASSSSSGATDTQYF. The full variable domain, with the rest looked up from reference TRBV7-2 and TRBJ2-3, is GAGVSQSPSNKVTEKGKDVELRCDPISGHTALYWYRQSLGQGLEFLIYFQGNSAPDKSGLPSDRFSAERTGGSVSTLTIQRTQQEDSAVYLCASSSSSGATDTQYFGPGTRLTVL.